This TCR beta chain was observed in a study of blood T cell repertoires in COVID-19. Study as a whole: PBMCs, B-cell-depleted T cells, or T cells provided the cDNA or gDNA that made up the material.

V was cut by 0 bases and J by 4 bases, with 7 bases left in between. The V gene's germline CDR1 is SGHRS and CDR2 YFSETQ. The CDR3 loop spans 13 amino acids. Original methodology: It was from reference gene primer amplification that nucleated cell counts were estimated. The data were produced by immunoSEQ multiplex PCR, yet TCRdb's version contains in-frame clones alone and is incomplete. The V and J calls and clone size were taken over from that table, and D and trimming were inferred from the DNA. The sample has 100,000 to 150,000 clones, approximately 81% seen once. This clonotype was sampled from a woman aged 50 to 60 with acute or convalescent COVID-19. This sequence joins TRBV5-1 and TRBJ2-5; the D is unclear. Specimen: peripheral blood. The CDR3 DNA reads as TGCGCCAGCAGCTTGGAACAGAGAGAGACCCAGTACTTC. It specifies CASSLEQRETQYF.